The 21 T cell receptor beta chains below were found in one sample sequenced in a study of cytomegalovirus exposure and HLA in healthy donors. PCR involved 60 Vbeta and 13 Jbeta primers. Assay used: immunoSEQ multiplex PCR; TCRdb lists only in-frame clones, some missing. The sample lists about 43,000 clones, 50% to 75% occurring once. Source material: PBMCs. The receptors derive from a human donor in good health.

The genes are TRBV6-6 and TRBJ2-7, with a tentative D call TRBD1 (5 bases). The V and J ends lost 2 bases and 3 bases respectively, with 14 bases between them. This CDR3 is 15 amino acids long. Germline loops: CDR1 MNHNY, CDR2 SVGAGI (reference sequence). In DNA, the CDR3 is TGTGCCAGCAGTTACACTGACACAGGAGACTACGAGCAGTACTTC. Protein: CASSYTDTGDYEQYF.

The chain is built from TRBV7-2 and TRBJ1-2; D is possibly TRBD1 (5 bases). Per germline, CDR1 SGHTA and CDR2 FQGNSA. This CDR3 contains 13 residues. Trimming cost V 4 bases and J 2 bases, with 8 bases left between them. CDR3 nucleotides: TGTGCCAGCAGCTCTGGACACAACTATGGCTACACCTTC. This codes for CASSSGHNYGYTF.

The chain has TRBV7-3 and TRBJ2-2; D call uncertain. The CDR3 spans 13 residues. CDR1 is SGHTA, CDR2 FQGTGA, per germline. V was trimmed by 2 bases and J by 4 bases, leaving 5 bases between them. CDR3 coding DNA: TGTGCCAGCAGCTTATTTAGCACCGGGGAGCTGTTTTTT. Translating it yields CASSLFSTGELFF.

DNA of the CDR3: TGCGCCAGCAGCTTGGTGCTAGCGAGTAATGAGCAGTTCTTC. Protein sequence: CASSLVLASNEQFF. J is TRBJ2-1 and V is TRBV5-1; tentative D call: TRBD2 (6 bases). Germline V gives CDR1 SGHRS, CDR2 YFSETQ. The V and J ends lost 0 bases and 7 bases respectively, with 11 bases between them. The CDR3 extends over 14 amino acids. The variable domain in full, completed from reference TRBV5-1 and TRBJ2-1, reads KAGVTQTPRYLIKTRGQQVTLSCSPISGHRSVSWYQQTPGQGLQFLFEYFSETQRNKGNFPGRFSGRQFSNSRSEMNVSTLELGDSALYLCASSLVLASNEQFFGPGTRLTVL.

The chain is built from TRBV7-2 and TRBJ2-3; 11 nucleotides agree with TRBD1. V lost 2 bases and J lost 4; bases outside the gene matches: 2. The length of the CDR3 is 15 residues. Germline V gene sequence: CDR1 SGHTA, CDR2 FQGNSA. The CDR3, as DNA: TGTGCCAGCAGCTTAATGGGACAGGGGGCAGATACGCAGTATTTT. Protein sequence: CASSLMGQGADTQYF.

CDR3 coding DNA: TGTGCCAGCAGCTTATCGGACAGAAGGGAGCAGTACTTC. Translating it yields CASSLSDRREQYF. The rearrangement uses TRBV7-2 and TRBJ2-7; maybe TRBD1 (6 bases). Deletions cut 2 bases from V and 7 bases from J, with 12 bases between. CDR1 is SGHTA and CDR2 is FQGNSA in the germline V gene. This CDR3 comprises 13 residues.

The rearrangement joins TRBV21-1 to TRBJ1-1; the listed D gene, TRBD1, was not tested against the DNA. TRBV21-1 is assigned pseudogene status. CDR3 length: 15 residues. The CDR3 region has the DNA TGTGCCAGCAGCAAAGTCCACAGGGAAGGGCCTGAAGCTTTCTTT. Encoded protein: CASSKVHREGPEAFF.

This clone appeared a few times. This chain joins TRBV5-5 and TRBJ1-5; TRBD1 matches at 7 bases. V was clipped by 4 bases and J by 9 bases; unmatched bases: 7. The germline CDR1 and CDR2 sequences are SGHKS and YYEKEE (reference sequence). This CDR3 is 13 amino acids long. The CDR3: CASSQGRTGPQHF. DNA of the CDR3: TGTGCCAGCAGCCAAGGGAGGACAGGGCCCCAGCATTTT.

The CDR3 bases are TGCGCCAGCAGCCAAGACCCACAGGGGACCTACAATGAGCAGTTCTTC. Translating gives CASSQDPQGTYNEQFF. V and J are TRBV4-1 and TRBJ2-1; the match to TRBD1 covers 7 bases. Germline V CDR1 and CDR2: MGHRA, YSYEKL. The CDR3 sequence is 16 residues long. The V gene end was trimmed by 0 bases and the J gene end by 2 bases; junction bases not matched to a gene: 4.

This clone was seen a few times. The CDR3 here is CASSPSGGGQPQHF. The CDR3 DNA reads as TGTGCCAGCAGCCCCTCAGGGGGCGGTCAGCCCCAGCATTTT. This chain uses TRBV27 with TRBJ1-5; TRBD1 agrees at 8 bases. The ends lost 6 bases at V and 6 bases at J; junction bases unmatched: 7. In germline, CDR1 is MNHEY, CDR2 SMNVEV (reference sequence). CDR3 length: 14 amino acids.

As concerns this clone: A junction end diverges from the germline sequence, so it may reflect a read error. V gene TRBV5-8 combines with J gene TRBJ2-1; TRBD2 agrees at 8 bases. The CDR3 is 16 amino acids. Germline V gene sequence: CDR1 SGHTS, CDR2 YDEGEE. DNA for the CDR3: TGTACCAGCAGCGTGGGAGCGGGGGTAAGGAGGAATGAGCAGTTCTTC. This encodes CTSSVGAGVRRNEQFF.

The gene calls are TRBV7-9 and TRBJ1-5; 7 bases line up with TRBD1. Trimming at V came to 5 bases and at J to 2 bases, leaving 3 bases not matched to a gene. The CDR3 spans 14 residues. Germline lookup yields CDR1 SEHNR and CDR2 FQNEAQ (reference sequence). The CDR3 DNA sequence: TGTGCCAGCAGCACCACAGGGGGCAATCAGCCCCAGCATTTT. Encoded protein: CASSTTGGNQPQHF.

The rearrangement uses TRBV29-1 and TRBJ1-4; D remains unclear. The CDR3 loop spans 13 amino acids. V gave up 6 bases and J gave up 3 bases, with 11 bases separating them. Germline V CDR1 and CDR2: SQVTM, ANQGSEA. CDR3 in amino acids: CSVARSPNEKLFF. CDR3 nucleotides: TGCAGCGTGGCGAGGTCACCTAATGAAAAACTGTTTTTT.

The V call is TRBV15, the J call TRBJ2-2; 10 bases align to TRBD2. V shed 0 bases, J shed 6 bases, and the junction held 4 bases outside the gene matches. The CDR3 has 16 amino acids. Germline V gene lookup returns CDR1 LNHNV and CDR2 YYDKDF (reference sequence). CDR3 in amino acids: CATSRDMGLAPGELFF. The CDR3 nucleotides are TGTGCCACCAGCAGAGATATGGGACTAGCGCCCGGGGAGCTGTTTTTT.

The V call is TRBV7-2, the J call TRBJ2-7; D is perhaps TRBD1 (6 bases). Between the trimmed V and J ends, which lost 6 bases and 7 bases, there was a span of 16 bases. The CDR3 is made up of 13 amino acids. Germline CDR1 reads SGHTA; CDR2 reads FQGNSA. As DNA, the CDR3 is TGTGCCAGCAGTTTTAGCGTAGGGGGTGAGCAGTACTTC. The encoded protein is CASSFSVGGEQYF.

In DNA form, the CDR3 reads TGTGCCAGCAGCTCCGGGACAGGGGCCTTCAATCAGCCCCAGCATTTT. Protein sequence: CASSSGTGAFNQPQHF. The chain has TRBV5-6 and TRBJ1-5; the match to TRBD1 covers 10 bases. Germline CDR1 is SGHDT and CDR2 is YYEEEE. The CDR3 spans 16 residues. Trimming cost V 3 bases and J 3 bases; bases outside gene matches: 6.

V gene TRBV6-1 combines with J gene TRBJ1-2; 8 bases align to TRBD1. This CDR3 spans 15 amino acids. Germline values: CDR1 MNHNS, CDR2 SASEGT. V lost 0 bases to trimming and J lost 4 bases; unmatched junction nucleotides: 4. The chain's CDR3 is CASSEAQGAGYGYTF. The CDR3 bases are TGTGCCAGCAGTGAAGCTCAGGGGGCAGGCTATGGCTACACCTTC.

The chain carries TRBV7-7 and TRBJ2-5, with 7 bases aligning to TRBD2. The CDR3 has 14 amino acids. Germline CDR1 is SSHAT and CDR2 is FNYEAQ (reference sequence). The CDR3 region is CATWGGPGGETQYF. DNA of the CDR3: TGTGCTACCTGGGGGGGACCCGGCGGGGAGACCCAGTACTTC.

The V call is TRBV13, the J call TRBJ1-6; TRBD1 aligns across 10 bases. V lost 5 bases, J lost 4 bases, and 5 bases stayed unmatched. The CDR3 spans 16 residues. Per germline, CDR1 PRHDT and CDR2 FYEKMQ (reference sequence). The CDR3 reads CASSRDRGEYNSPLHF. Here the CDR3 DNA reads TGTGCCAGCAGCCGGGACAGGGGAGAGTATAATTCACCCCTCCACTTT.

The table lists this clone with a few counts. The chain links TRBV25-1 to TRBJ2-7; 10 bases fit TRBD1. Unmatched junction bases numbered 6, after V lost 1 base and J lost 0 bases. Germline CDR1 reads MGHDK; CDR2 reads SYGVNS. The CDR3 contains 17 residues. The CDR3 is CASSELLRDRGSYEQYF. The CDR3 bases are TGTGCCAGCAGTGAATTACTCCGGGACAGGGGCTCCTACGAGCAGTACTTC.

This clone was counted between two and nine times. The chain is built from TRBV5-1 and TRBJ2-3; the match to TRBD1 covers 8 bases. With 4 bases clipped from V and 1 base from J, the junction kept 2 bases outside the gene matches. Germline CDR1 is SGHRS and CDR2 is YFSETQ. CDR3 length equals 14 residues. CDR3 in amino acids: CASSETGGTDTQYF. CDR3 DNA sequence: TGCGCCAGCAGCGAGACAGGGGGCACAGATACGCAGTATTTT.